A single sample gave rise to the 7 T cell receptor beta chains below, sequenced in a study. Using immunoSEQ multiplex PCR, the repertoire was profiled, and TCRdb retains in-frame clones only, with some absent. This table holds 40,000 to 55,000 clones, more than 80% found once. Material: PBMCs. The receptors come from a man aged 35 to 55 with rheumatoid arthritis.

The count of this clone is one. One end of the junction fails to match germline, which may point to a read error. This chain joins TRBV5-1 and TRBJ1-1; the match to TRBD1 covers 8 bases. The CDR3 has 14 amino acids. Germline V gene sequence: CDR1 SGHRS, CDR2 YFSETQ. The CDR3 reads CASNLRTGNAEAFF. The CDR3 region has the DNA TGCGCCAGCAACCTACGGACAGGGAACGCTGAAGCTTTCTTT.

The V call is TRBV27, the J call TRBJ1-3, with D possibly matching TRBD1 (5 bases). Germline V gene lookup returns CDR1 MNHEY and CDR2 SMNVEV (reference sequence). The V end was cut by 8 bases, the J end by 6 bases, with 17 bases between. The CDR3 runs 14 residues. The CDR3 nucleotides are TGTGCCAGCGGGGACCGGGACTCTTTAAACACCATATATTTT. This sequence encodes CASGDRDSLNTIYF.

The table lists this clone with a count of one. The chain carries TRBV5-6 and TRBJ2-1; 8 nucleotides align to TRBD2. With V trimmed by 2 bases and J by 6 bases, 7 bases remained unmatched. The CDR3 covers 15 residues. Germline V gene data show CDR1 as SGHDT and CDR2 as YYEEEE. DNA for the CDR3: TGTGCCAGCAGCTTCGGACTAGCAGGAGTCAATGAGCAGTTCTTC. This sequence encodes CASSFGLAGVNEQFF.

This rearrangement joins TRBV6-2 or TRBV6-3 to TRBJ2-1; 10 positions match TRBD1. Germline loops: CDR1 MNHEY, CDR2 SVGEGT. V was pared by 2 bases and J by 9 bases, with 7 bases of the junction left unmatched. CDR3 length equals 15 residues. CDR3 nucleotide sequence: TGTGCCAGCAGTTACGGAGGGACAGGGGCGGCTGAGCAGTTCTTC. Its protein product is CASSYGGTGAAEQFF.

The chain couples TRBV11-2 to TRBJ2-6, with D perhaps TRBD2 (6 bases). There are 19 residues in the CDR3. Germline-derived CDR1 and CDR2 are SGHAT and FQNNGV. V lost 2 bases to trimming and J lost 3 bases, with 20 bases between them. CDR3 DNA sequence: TGTGCCAGCAGCTTATACGGGGGAAGTGGGTCCGTTGGGGCCAACGTCCTGACTTTC. Protein product: CASSLYGGSGSVGANVLTF.

V usage is TRBV14 and J usage is TRBJ1-3; D is uncertain. V was cut by 4 bases and J by 4 bases, with 8 bases left in between. CDR1 and CDR2 (germline): SGHDN, FVKESK. This CDR3 has 13 amino acids. The CDR3: CASSPLTGNTIYF. The CDR3 DNA sequence: TGTGCCAGCAGCCCTTTGACCGGAAACACCATATATTTT.

This chain uses TRBV6-5 with TRBJ1-1; no firm D call. V dropped 7 bases and J dropped 0 bases, with 9 bases sitting between them. The V gene's germline CDR1 is MNHEY and CDR2 SVGAGI. The CDR3 consists of 13 residues. CDR3 DNA: TGTGCCAGCACCAAAGCCCTGAACACTGAAGCTTTCTTT. Protein: CASTKALNTEAFF.